Presented here are 8 T cell receptor beta chains from one specimen sequenced in a study of blood T cells in healthy people across ages. Primed by a sample-barcoded 5' primer and a J-beta primer mix, a second PCR proceeded for about 7 to 12 cycles. Via MiXCR, TCRdb re-called the 5' RACE reads, giving one row per CDR3 protein. Of some 370,000 distinct CDR3 sequences listed, about 52% were seen once; the top ten hold under 65%. What was sequenced was blood. Receptors originate from a man between 60 and 75 years old in good health.

The chain combines TRBV14 with TRBJ2-6, with D possibly being TRBD1 (6 bases). Germline values: CDR1 SGHDN, CDR2 FVKESK. The V gene lost 5 bases and the J gene lost 0 bases, with 8 bases spanning the gap. This CDR3 contains 15 residues. CDR3 residues: CASSRGFSGANVLTF. CDR3 sequence (DNA): TGTGCCAGCAGCAGGGGGTTCTCTGGGGCCAACGTCCTGACTTTC.

The table lists this clonotype with a few counts. The chain uses TRBV20-1 and TRBJ1-4; 7 bases agree with TRBD1. Germline CDR1 reads DFQATT; CDR2 reads SNEGSKA (reference sequence). Germline trimming cut 0 bases from V and 7 bases from J; bases unmatched to any gene: 2. The CDR3 runs 13 residues. CDR3 DNA sequence: TGCAGTGCTAGAGAACAGGGGAGTGAAAAACTGTTTTTT. Protein sequence: CSAREQGSEKLFF.

The gene calls are TRBV3-1 and TRBJ2-5; D uncertain. Germline V gene sequence: CDR1 LGHDT, CDR2 YNNKEL (reference sequence). The CDR3 consists of 15 residues. V lost 3 bases, J lost 2 bases, and 13 bases lay in between. The CDR3 coding sequence is TGTGCCAGCAGCCAGTCGGCTAATAATCAAGAGACCCAGTACTTC. Translated: CASSQSANNQETQYF.

This clonotype was found once. This may stem from a read error, because a much larger clone lies one nucleotide away. The gene calls are TRBV12-3 or TRBV12-4 and TRBJ2-7; D remains ambiguous. This CDR3 spans 14 amino acids. The CDR3 bases are TGTGCCAGCAGTTTCGGCCTGGAGAGCTACGAGCGGTACTTC. Its translation is CASSFGLESYERYF.

The J gene is TRBJ2-5, the V gene TRBV6-1; weak D call: TRBD2 (6 bases). V lost 8 bases to trimming and J lost 2 bases, with 15 bases between them. The CDR3 runs 14 residues. The V gene's germline CDR1 is MNHNS and CDR2 SASEGT. In nucleotides, the CDR3 is TGTGCCAGCTCCAACGGGCGGGAACAAGAGACCCAGTACTTC. This codes for CASSNGREQETQYF.

The chain employs TRBV10-3 and TRBJ2-5; the match to TRBD2 covers 8 bases. The CDR3 has 14 amino acids. The germline gives CDR1 ENHRY, CDR2 SYGVKD. V was clipped by 3 bases and J by 7 bases; unmatched bases: 7. The CDR3 region is CAISDSGGPGTQYF. As DNA, the CDR3 is TGTGCCATCAGTGATTCGGGGGGGCCCGGGACCCAGTACTTC.

On this clonotype: This may stem from a read error, because a much larger clone lies one nucleotide away. This CDR3 reads CAGSPGLAGNTGELFF. The CDR3 nucleotides read TGCGCCGGCAGCCCCGGACTAGCGGGGAACACCGGGGAGCTGTTTTTT. This rearrangement joins TRBV5-1 to TRBJ2-2; 11 positions match TRBD2. Germline CDR1 is SGHRS and CDR2 is YFSETQ. CDR3 length equals 16 residues.

As concerns this clonotype: A much bigger clone sits one base away, suggesting this may be a read error. The chain links TRBV29-1 to TRBJ2-7, with 7 bases that match TRBD1. This CDR3 is built from 15 residues. The germline V gene encodes CDR1 SQVTM and CDR2 ANQGSEA. Here the CDR3 reads CSVGATGAALYERYF. The CDR3 bases are TGCAGCGTTGGAGCCACAGGGGCCGCCCTCTACGAGCGGTACTTC.